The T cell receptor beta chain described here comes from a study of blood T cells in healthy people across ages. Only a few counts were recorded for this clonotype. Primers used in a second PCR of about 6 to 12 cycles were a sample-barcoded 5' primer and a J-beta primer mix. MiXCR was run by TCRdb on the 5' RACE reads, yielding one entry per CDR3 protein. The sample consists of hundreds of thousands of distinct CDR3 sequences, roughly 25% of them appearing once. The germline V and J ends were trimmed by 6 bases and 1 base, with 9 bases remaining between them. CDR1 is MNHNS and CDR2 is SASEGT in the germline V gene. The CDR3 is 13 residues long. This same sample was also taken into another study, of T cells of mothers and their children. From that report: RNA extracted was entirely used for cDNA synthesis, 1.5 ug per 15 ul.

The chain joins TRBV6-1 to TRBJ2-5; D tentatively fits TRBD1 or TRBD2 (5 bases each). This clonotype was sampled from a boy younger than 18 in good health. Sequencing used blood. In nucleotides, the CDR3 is TGTGCCAGCAGCGGGGCAGCCCAAGAGACCCAGTACTTC. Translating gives CASSGAAQETQYF.